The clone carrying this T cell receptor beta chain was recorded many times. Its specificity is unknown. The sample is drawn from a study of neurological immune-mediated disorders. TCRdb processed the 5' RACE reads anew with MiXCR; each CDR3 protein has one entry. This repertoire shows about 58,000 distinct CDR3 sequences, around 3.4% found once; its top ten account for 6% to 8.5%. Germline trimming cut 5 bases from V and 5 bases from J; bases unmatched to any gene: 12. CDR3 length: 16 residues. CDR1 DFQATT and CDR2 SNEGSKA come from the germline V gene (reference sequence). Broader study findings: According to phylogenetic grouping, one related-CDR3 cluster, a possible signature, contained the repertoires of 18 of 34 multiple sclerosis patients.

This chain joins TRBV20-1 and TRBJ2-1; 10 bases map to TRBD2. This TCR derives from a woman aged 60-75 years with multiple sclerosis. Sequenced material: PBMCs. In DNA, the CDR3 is TGCAGTGCTGGGAGGACTAGCGGAAGGGTGAACAATGAGCAGTTCTTC. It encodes CSAGRTSGRVNNEQFF.